This T cell receptor (beta chain) was sequenced in a study of T cell changes during pregnancy in multiple sclerosis. This CDR3 spans 15 amino acids. V shed 5 bases, J shed 7 bases, and the junction held 7 bases outside the gene matches. Libraries were prepared by immunoSEQ multiplex PCR; TCRdb keeps only in-frame clonotypes and omits some of them. Here the sample spans approximately 64,000 clones, about 90% being singletons. The sequence was obtained from a female donor with multiple sclerosis, enrolled in a pregnancy study. The sequences come from peripheral blood, collected in the first trimester of pregnancy. The V call is TRBV23-1, the J call TRBJ2-2, with TRBD1 matching 10 bases. TRBV23-1 has ORF status, its function being uncertain. CDR3: CASSKDRGYHGELFF. The CDR3 DNA is TGCGCCAGCAGTAAGGACAGGGGGTATCACGGGGAGCTGTTTTTT.